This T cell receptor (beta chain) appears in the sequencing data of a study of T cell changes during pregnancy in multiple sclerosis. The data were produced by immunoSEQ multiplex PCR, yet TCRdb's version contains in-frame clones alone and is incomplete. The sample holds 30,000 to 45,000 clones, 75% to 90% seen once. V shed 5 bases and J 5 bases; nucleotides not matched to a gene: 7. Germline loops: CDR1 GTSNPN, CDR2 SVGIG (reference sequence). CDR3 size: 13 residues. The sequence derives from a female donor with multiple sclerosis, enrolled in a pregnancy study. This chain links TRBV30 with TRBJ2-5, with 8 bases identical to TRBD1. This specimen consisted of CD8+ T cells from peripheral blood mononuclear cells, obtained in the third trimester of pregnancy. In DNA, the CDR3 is TGTGCCTGGGCGGACAGGGACGGGGAGACCCAGTACTTC. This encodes CAWADRDGETQYF.